Listed below are T cell receptor beta chains from one sample, sequenced in a study of cytomegalovirus exposure and HLA in healthy donors. The table came from immunoSEQ multiplex PCR; TCRdb's copy has only in-frame clones and leaves some out. In the table there are 220,000 or so clones, roughly 84% of which are singletons. The sequencing input was PBMCs. All receptors come from a woman aged 18-35 years in good health and CMV-seropositive. CDR3s leave out the opening cysteine and the closing phenylalanine or tryptophan.

v_call	cdr3_length	j_call	cdr3_aa
TRBV19	12	TRBJ2-5	ASSINNQGETQY
TRBV7-8	14	TRBJ2-1	ASSTRTGMRVNEQF
TRBV4-1	14	TRBJ1-2	ASSQPNRGGSYGYT
TRBV27	13	TRBJ2-7	ASSFIAGLPYGQY
TRBV21-1	16	TRBJ1-2	ASSKVWAHRGDIYGYT
TRBV19	12	TRBJ2-7	ASSTGTGIYEQY
TRBV15	11	TRBJ2-1	ATSNDRPDEQF
TRBV5-6	11	TRBJ2-1	ASSLRGLGEQF
TRBV18	14	TRBJ1-1	ASSPGAGRMNTEAF
TRBV5-4	13	TRBJ2-7	ASSPAGAAPYEQY
TRBV29-1	13	TRBJ2-3	SVEDWENRADTQY
TRBV15	18	TRBJ2-2	ATSRITGGRGQGNTGELF
TRBV25-1	13	TRBJ2-4	ASSELGDTKNIQY
TRBV27	12	TRBJ1-1	ASSSGTSNTEAF
TRBV19	9	TRBJ1-5	ASLGNQPQH
TRBV30	13	TRBJ2-5	AWRLAGGPGETQY
TRBV11-3	15	TRBJ2-2	ASRSAGGPHNTGELF
TRBV2	12	TRBJ2-5	ASSEVVGGETQY
TRBV10-2	13	TRBJ2-1	ASSEWASSYNEQF
TRBV28	13	TRBJ2-5	ASSLELGAQETQY
TRBV9	13	TRBJ2-3	ASSPWDTSTDTQY
TRBV5-4	13	TRBJ2-7	ASSFRGGRRGEQY
TRBV7-8	11	TRBJ1-1	ASSLDRNFEAF
TRBV6-5	11	TRBJ2-7	ATRQGGRDEQY
TRBV7-9	15	TRBJ1-4	ASSPWTGAATNEKLF
TRBV30	14	TRBJ1-4	ASGIDAGITNEKLF
TRBV30	13	TRBJ1-5	AWNEGTGGGQPQH